This TCR beta chain came from a study of T-cell reconstitution after alpha-beta-depleted transplantation in children. This clonotype was seen at least ten times. Construction of the TCRbeta library involved unique molecular identifiers. TCRdb independently ran MiXCR on the PCR reads; one entry per CDR3 protein. The sample has approximately 18,000 distinct CDR3 sequences, roughly 13% seen once; the top ten hold less than 45%. The CDR3 sequence is 14 residues long. Germline CDR1 and CDR2: SGHKS and YYEKEE (reference sequence). V was shortened by 5 bases and J by 8 bases, with 19 bases between the two germline ends.

The TCR originated in a female patient aged 2-10 years who had a stem cell transplant for congenital amegakaryocytic thrombocytopenia, so the T cells may come from the graft donor. The V call is TRBV5-5, the J call TRBJ1-2, with a tentative D call TRBD1 (5 bases). Specimen: PBMCs, mostly from graft donor cells, collected 60 days after TCRalphabeta/CD19-depleted stem cell transplant. CDR3 loop: CASSSQGLRGGYTF. Written as DNA, the CDR3 is TGTGCCAGCAGTTCCCAGGGTCTTAGAGGCGGCTACACCTTC.